This TCR beta chain was identified during a study of blood T cell repertoires in COVID-19. Study summary: Sources were T cells, B-cell-depleted T cells, or PBMCs; the material itself was cDNA or gDNA.

CDR1 is PRHDT and CDR2 is FYEKMQ in the germline V gene (reference sequence). Germline trimming cut 6 bases from V and 1 base from J; bases unmatched to any gene: 9. This CDR3 has 17 amino acids. A few counts support this clone. Generated by immunoSEQ multiplex PCR, the TCRdb table keeps only in-frame clones and is missing some. Here the sample spans fewer than 350,000 clones, 85% being singletons. Sequenced sample: peripheral blood. This sequence was found in a human donor in a cohort sampled during active COVID-19. The chain recombines TRBV13 with TRBJ1-1; 12 positions agree with TRBD1. CDR3 nucleotide sequence: TGTGCCAGCAGTCGCCGGGACAGGGGGCTTCAGAACACTGAAGCTTTCTTT. This codes for CASSRRDRGLQNTEAFF.